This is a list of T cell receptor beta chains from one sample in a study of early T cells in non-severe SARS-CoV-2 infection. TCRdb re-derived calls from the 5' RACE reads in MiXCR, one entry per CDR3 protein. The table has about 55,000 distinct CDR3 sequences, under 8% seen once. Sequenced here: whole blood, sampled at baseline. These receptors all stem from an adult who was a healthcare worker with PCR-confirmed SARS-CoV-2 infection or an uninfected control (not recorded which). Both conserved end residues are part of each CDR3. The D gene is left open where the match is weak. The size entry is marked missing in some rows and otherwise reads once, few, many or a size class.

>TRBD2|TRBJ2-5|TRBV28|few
CASSTTSGGAETQYF
TGTGCCAGCAGTACTACTAGCGGGGGGGCAGAGACCCAGTACTTC
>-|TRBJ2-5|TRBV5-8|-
CASSLFGRHQETQYF
TGTGCCAGCAGCTTATTTGGCAGGCACCAAGAGACCCAGTACTTC
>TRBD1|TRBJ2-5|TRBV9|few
CASSFSPGTGETQYF
TGTGCCAGCAGCTTCTCACCGGGGACAGGGGAGACCCAGTACTTC
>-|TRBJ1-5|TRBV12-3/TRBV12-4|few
CASSYRTDNQPQHF
TGTGCCAGCAGCTACAGGACCGACAATCAGCCCCAGCATTTT
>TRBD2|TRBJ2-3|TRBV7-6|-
CASSPSGGLGDTQYF
TGTGCCAGCAGCCCTAGCGGGGGGTTGGGAGATACGCAGTATTTT
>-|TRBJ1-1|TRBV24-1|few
CATRAGNTEAFF
TGTGCCACCAGGGCCGGGAACACTGAAGCTTTCTTT
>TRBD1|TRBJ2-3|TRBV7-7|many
CASSRTGSHTDTQYF
TGTGCTAGCAGCCGGACAGGGTCCCACACAGATACGCAGTATTTT
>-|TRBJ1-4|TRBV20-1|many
CSARDGGTVNEKLFF
TGCAGTGCTAGAGATGGGGGGACGGTTAATGAAAAACTGTTTTTT
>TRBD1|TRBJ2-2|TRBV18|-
CASSPPQGPPYGELFF
TGTGCCAGCTCACCACCACAGGGGCCCCCCTACGGGGAGCTGTTTTTT
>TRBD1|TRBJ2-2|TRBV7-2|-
CASSFTPSGDREAGELFF
TGTGCCAGCAGCTTTACCCCATCCGGGGACAGGGAAGCCGGGGAGCTGTTTTTT
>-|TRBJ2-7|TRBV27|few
CASSSDRGDYEQYF
TGTGCCAGCAGTTCTGATCGAGGGGACTACGAGCAGTACTTC
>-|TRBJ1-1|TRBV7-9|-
CASSPPGGAKLSPFF
TGTGCCAGCAGCCCCCCTGGGGGGGCTAAACTCTCCCCTTTCTTT
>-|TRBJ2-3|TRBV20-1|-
CSASRGGNTQYF
TGCAGTGCTAGTCGCGGAGGGAATACGCAGTATTTT
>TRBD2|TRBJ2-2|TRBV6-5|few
CASRRAGVGAGELFF
TGTGCCAGCAGACGAGCGGGGGTCGGTGCCGGGGAGCTGTTTTTT
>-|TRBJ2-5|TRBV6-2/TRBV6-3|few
CASTFGRETQYF
TGTGCCAGCACCTTCGGGCGGGAGACCCAGTACTTC
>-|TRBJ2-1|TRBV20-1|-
CSARELGWQGLYNEQFF
TGCAGTGCTAGAGAATTGGGGTGGCAGGGGTTATACAATGAGCAGTTCTTC
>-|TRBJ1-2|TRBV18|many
CASSPPFPTAGYTF
TGTGCCAGCTCACCACCGTTCCCCACCGCAGGCTACACCTTC
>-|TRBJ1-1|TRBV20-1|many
CSARKSGDTEAFF
TGCAGTGCTAGAAAATCGGGAGACACTGAAGCTTTCTTT
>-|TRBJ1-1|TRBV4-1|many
CASSQDRQEAFF
TGCGCCAGCAGCCAAGATCGGCAGGAAGCTTTCTTT
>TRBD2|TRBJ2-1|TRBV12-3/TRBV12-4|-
CASSLTSGGRSYNEQFF
TGTGCCAGCAGTTTGACTAGCGGGGGGAGGTCCTACAATGAGCAGTTCTTC
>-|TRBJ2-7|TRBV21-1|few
CARGHRDRGYEQYF
TGTGCCAGGGGACACCGGGACAGGGGCTACGAGCAGTACTTC
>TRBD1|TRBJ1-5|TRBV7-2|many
CASSARQGNQPQHF
TGTGCCAGCAGCGCTCGACAGGGGAATCAGCCCCAGCATTTT
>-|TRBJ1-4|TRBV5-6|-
CASSLVAAENEKLFF
TGTGCCAGCAGCTTGGTGGCAGCCGAGAATGAAAAACTGTTTTTT
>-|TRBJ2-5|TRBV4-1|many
CASSPIDPPDQYF
TGCGCCAGCAGCCCCATCGACCCTCCCGACCAGTACTTC
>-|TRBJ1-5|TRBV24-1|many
CATSGPEEPQHF
TGTGCCACCAGTGGGCCCGAGGAGCCCCAGCATTTT
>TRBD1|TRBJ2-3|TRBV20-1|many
CSASHGTGTDTQYF
TGCAGTGCTAGTCACGGGACAGGGACAGATACGCAGTATTTT
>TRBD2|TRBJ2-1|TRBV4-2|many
CASSPWTSGGNEQFF
TGTGCCAGCAGCCCCTGGACTAGCGGGGGTAATGAGCAGTTCTTC
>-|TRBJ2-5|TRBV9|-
CASSVGQPQETQYF
TGTGCCAGCAGCGTAGGACAGCCTCAAGAGACCCAGTACTTC
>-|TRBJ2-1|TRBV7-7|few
CASSPGSGTYNEQFF
TGTGCTAGCAGCCCAGGGTCAGGGACCTACAATGAGCAGTTCTTC
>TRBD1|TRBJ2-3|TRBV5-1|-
CASSSQGAGTDTQYF
TGCGCCAGCAGCTCACAGGGGGCAGGCACAGATACGCAGTATTTT
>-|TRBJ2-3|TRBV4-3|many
CASSQDPGMGDTQYF
TGCGCCAGCAGCCAAGATCCGGGGATGGGAGATACGCAGTATTTT
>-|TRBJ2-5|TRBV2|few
CASSGGTRQETQYF
TGTGCCAGCAGTGGAGGGACAAGACAAGAGACCCAGTACTTC
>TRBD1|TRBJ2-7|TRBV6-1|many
CASTLQGDLYEQYF
TGTGCCAGCACTCTACAGGGGGACCTCTACGAGCAGTACTTC
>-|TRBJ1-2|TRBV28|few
CASSAPLYGYTF
TGTGCCAGCAGCGCGCCGCTCTATGGCTACACCTTC
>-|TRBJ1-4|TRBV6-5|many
CASSSLSGWEKLFF
TGTGCCAGCAGTTCCTTATCGGGGTGGGAAAAACTGTTTTTT
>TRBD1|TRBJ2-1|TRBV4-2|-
CASSQDLTGNEQFF
TGTGCCAGCAGCCAAGACCTGACAGGGAATGAGCAGTTCTTC
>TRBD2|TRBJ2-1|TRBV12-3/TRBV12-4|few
CASSSTSPGTSGGPYNEQFF
TGTGCCAGCAGTTCCACCTCCCCCGGGACTAGCGGGGGGCCGTACAATGAGCAGTTCTTC
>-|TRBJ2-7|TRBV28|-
CASSSAGQTYEQYF
TGTGCCAGCAGTTCGGCCGGACAAACCTACGAGCAGTACTTC
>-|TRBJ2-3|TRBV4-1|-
CASSQDWVSTDTQYF
TGCGCCAGCAGCCAAGACTGGGTGAGCACAGATACGCAGTATTTT
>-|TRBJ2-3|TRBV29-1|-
CSGGRVADTQYF
TGCAGCGGGGGAAGAGTGGCAGATACGCAGTATTTT
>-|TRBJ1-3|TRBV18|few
CASSPRRENTIYF
TGTGCCAGCTCACCCCGGAGAGAAAACACCATATATTTT